This TCR beta chain was recorded in a study of blood T cell repertoires in COVID-19 (TCRdb year 2020). With respect to the entire study: Samples from collaborators originated in the United States, Italy and Spain and spanned both the acute and convalescent phases of COVID-19. The material from the prospective study consisted of cDNA or gDNA derived from T cells, B-cell-depleted T cells, or PBMCs. HLA class I and class II types, where available, came from metadata supplied by the sample provider rather than from assay-based typing. Nearly every sample came with metadata listing a de-identified subject ID, COVID-19 status, age in years and sex. The samples were drawn from two sources: the first 160 participants of the ongoing ImmuneRACE study, and about 1,300 subjects contributed by 6 global collaborators. The repertoires were made available in a free public database intended to serve as a resource for research on the immune response to SARS-CoV-2. Deeply sampled blood TCRbeta repertoires from subjects exposed to, actively infected with, or recovered from COVID-19 were included in the dataset.

Whole blood was collected in K2EDTA tubes by collaborating institutions according to the institutions' own protocols. For TCRbeta analysis, collaborators shipped samples as frozen whole blood, isolated PBMCs, or DNA extracted from either of those sample types. TCRbeta CDR3 regions were amplified from genomic DNA using the immunoSEQ Assay, a bias-controlled multiplex PCR. The authors' pipeline ran thus. The number of nucleated cells in each sample was estimated from the amplification of reference gene primers within the assay. To quantify the absolute abundance of each unique TCRbeta CDR3 rearrangement, sequence reads were collapsed and filtered. Productive Simpson clonality was computed per sample as the square root of Simpson's diversity index over productive rearrangements. TCRdb holds this immuneACCESS table with in-frame rearrangements only. Some clones are missing; in checked studies, unresolved V genes explain under half, and the rest has no known cause. V, J and clone size derive from that table, while D and trimming were established from the DNA sequence. This sample comprises 170,000 or so clones, around nine tenths of them detected only once. The ten largest make up 0.5% to 0.6% of the sample.

Note on this clone: Its antigen is currently not known. No much larger clone exists at a distance of one base, and base qualities are not known.

General findings and caveats noted by the study authors: The quantity of clinical and demographic metadata differed by source and by participant and was supplied without curation.

This TCR derives from a man aged 45-60 years with acute or convalescent COVID-19. The specimen was peripheral blood.

The DNA sequence follows: TGTGCCAGCAGAGCGCAGATTTTATATAATTCACCCCTCCACTTT. Its product reads: CASRAQILYNSPLHF. Recombination linked TRBV6-5 to TRBJ1-6, with the identity of the D gene unclear. Trimming at the junction amounts to 6 bases on V and 4 bases on J, and the germline ends lie 13 bases apart. The CDR3 has 15 amino acids, counting the end cysteine and phenylalanine. The sequence is cut down to CDR3 DNA, 45 bases in frame from base 1. CDR1 and CDR2 were assigned from the germline V gene as MNHEY and SVGAGI.